This TCR beta chain was sequenced for a study of Ad26.COV2.S vaccination and SARS-CoV-2 variants. Study as a whole: The donor participated in the COV1001 trial, in its Ad26.COV2.S arm. By the intramuscular route, Ad26.COV2.S was given once, or twice 56 days apart.

The CDR3 is 17 residues long. V gave up 2 bases and J gave up 5 bases, with 16 bases separating them. The germline V gene encodes CDR1 MDHEN and CDR2 SYDVKM. The repertoire was sequenced with immunoSEQ multiplex PCR; TCRdb's copy has only in-frame clones and lacks some. The sample lists around 340,000 clones, more than 85% occurring once. Specified treatment: around 19 received Ad26.COV2.S at low or high dose, single or two shots; about 5 received placebo; per-sample allocation not given. Sampling was done on day 63 after the first vaccine or placebo injection. The TCR was taken from a person aged 18-60 years who received the Ad26.COV2.S COVID-19 vaccine or a placebo. The chain links TRBV28 to TRBJ1-6; D is perhaps TRBD1 (5 bases). The specimen was peripheral blood, collected in a trial of Ad26.COV2.S vaccine versus placebo. CDR3 nucleotide sequence: TGTGCCAGCAGTTTACCTGATTTCGGGGCGGATAATTCACCCCTCCACTTT. This codes for CASSLPDFGADNSPLHF.